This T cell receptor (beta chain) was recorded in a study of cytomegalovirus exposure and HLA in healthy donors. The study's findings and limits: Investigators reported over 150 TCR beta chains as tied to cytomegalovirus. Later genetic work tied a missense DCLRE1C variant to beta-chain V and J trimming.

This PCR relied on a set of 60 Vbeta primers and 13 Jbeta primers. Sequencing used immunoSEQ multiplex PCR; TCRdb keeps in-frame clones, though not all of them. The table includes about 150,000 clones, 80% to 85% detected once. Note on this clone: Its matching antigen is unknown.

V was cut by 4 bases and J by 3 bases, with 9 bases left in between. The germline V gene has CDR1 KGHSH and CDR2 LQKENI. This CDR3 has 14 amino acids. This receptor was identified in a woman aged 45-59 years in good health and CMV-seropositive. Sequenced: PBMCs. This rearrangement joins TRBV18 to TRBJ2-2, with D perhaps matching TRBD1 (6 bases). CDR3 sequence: CASSRDTYTGELFF. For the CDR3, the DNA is TGTGCCAGCTCACGGGACACCTACACCGGGGAGCTGTTTTTT.